This T cell receptor beta chain was identified in a study of PD-L1 blockade in urothelial cancer. Across the whole study: At 3 weeks after treatment start (second dose) and again at 6 weeks, blood was analyzed.

This clone is categorized as medium-sized. Time point defined: peripheral blood 6 weeks after treatment start. This table comes from immunoSEQ multiplex PCR, and its TCRdb copy is limited to in-frame clones, with some not included. Of under 20,000 clones in the sample, around 83% were seen once. The germline V gene has CDR1 SNHLY and CDR2 FYNNEI. V was trimmed by 2 bases and J by 7 bases, leaving 12 bases between them. This CDR3 contains 15 residues. The sequence was obtained from a man aged 50 or older with urothelial cancer. Sequencing was performed on PBMCs, taken around atezolizumab (anti-PD-L1) treatment. The rearrangement joins TRBV2 to TRBJ1-6; D perhaps matches TRBD1 (5 bases). The CDR3 nucleotides are TGTGCCAGCAGTGAATCGGTACAGGCAAATTCACCCCTCCACTTT. Encoded protein: CASSESVQANSPLHF. Filled out from reference TRBV2 and TRBJ1-6, the complete variable domain reads EPEVTQTPSHQVTQMGQEVILRCVPISNHLYFYWYRQILGQKVEFLVSFYNNEISEKSEIFDDQFSVERPDGSNFTLKIRSTKLEDSAMYFCASSESVQANSPLHFGNGTRLTVT.